These T cell receptor beta chains were read from a single sample in a study of shared clonotypes between healthy human individuals. TCRdb's table, derived via immunoSEQ multiplex PCR, lists solely in-frame clones and lacks some. In the table there are some 500,000 clones, about 96% of which are singletons. What was sequenced was naive CD4+ T cells sorted from blood. All receptors come from a woman under 40 in good health. Each CDR3 is given with its conserved first and last residue. A D gene is named only where the DNA matches it firmly. Size tells how often a clone was seen (once, few, many) or the class of an expanded clone, and some rows leave it out.

d_call: NA
v_call: TRBV10-3
j_call: TRBJ2-7
cdr3_length: 15
clone_size: NA
cdr3_aa: CAISESQSGGYEQYF
cdr3_nt: TGTGCCATCAGTGAGTCACAGTCCGGGGGATACGAGCAGTACTTC

d_call: NA
v_call: TRBV5-1
j_call: TRBJ2-2
cdr3_length: 16
clone_size: NA
cdr3_aa: CASSLGAAGNTGELFF
cdr3_nt: TGCGCCAGCAGCTTGGGGGCAGCGGGGAACACCGGGGAGCTGTTTTTT

d_call: NA
v_call: TRBV5-8
j_call: TRBJ2-1
cdr3_length: 16
clone_size: NA
cdr3_aa: CASSRTGASSYNEQFF
cdr3_nt: TGTGCCAGCAGCCGAACCGGAGCGAGCTCCTACAATGAGCAGTTCTTC

d_call: NA
v_call: TRBV7-3
j_call: TRBJ2-3
cdr3_length: 17
clone_size: NA
cdr3_aa: CASSLTSARTLPDTQYF
cdr3_nt: TGTGCCAGCAGCTTAACGTCCGCACGTACCCTTCCAGATACGCAGTATTTT

d_call: NA
v_call: TRBV19
j_call: TRBJ2-2
cdr3_length: 16
clone_size: NA
cdr3_aa: CASSIFGVANTGELFF
cdr3_nt: TGTGCCAGTAGTATTTTCGGGGTTGCGAACACCGGGGAGCTGTTTTTT

d_call: NA
v_call: TRBV5-6
j_call: TRBJ2-7
cdr3_length: 16
clone_size: NA
cdr3_aa: CASSPTYREPDYEQYF
cdr3_nt: TGTGCCAGCAGCCCAACCTACCGGGAGCCAGACTACGAGCAGTACTTC

d_call: TRBD1
v_call: TRBV6-1
j_call: TRBJ1-4
cdr3_length: 18
clone_size: NA
cdr3_aa: CASSEVVGTGTTNEKLFF
cdr3_nt: TGTGCCAGCAGTGAAGTGGTGGGGACAGGGACCACTAATGAAAAACTGTTTTTT

d_call: NA
v_call: TRBV19
j_call: TRBJ1-5
cdr3_length: 14
clone_size: NA
cdr3_aa: CASSIGGSNQPQHF
cdr3_nt: TGTGCCAGTAGTATTGGGGGGAGCAATCAGCCCCAGCATTTT

d_call: NA
v_call: TRBV4-1
j_call: TRBJ1-1
cdr3_length: 13
clone_size: NA
cdr3_aa: CASSQGFRVGAFF
cdr3_nt: TGCGCCAGCAGCCAGGGGTTTCGGGTGGGGGCTTTCTTT

d_call: NA
v_call: TRBV2
j_call: TRBJ1-3
cdr3_length: 14
clone_size: NA
cdr3_aa: CASRELQSIDTIYF
cdr3_nt: TGTGCCAGCAGGGAACTCCAGTCCATTGACACCATATATTTT

d_call: NA
v_call: TRBV27
j_call: TRBJ1-5
cdr3_length: 16
clone_size: NA
cdr3_aa: CASSTRRKDSNQPQHF
cdr3_nt: TGTGCCAGCAGTACAAGACGGAAGGATAGCAATCAGCCCCAGCATTTT

d_call: TRBD2
v_call: TRBV28
j_call: TRBJ2-7
cdr3_length: 16
clone_size: NA
cdr3_aa: CASSSPRLAGAYEQYF
cdr3_nt: TGTGCCAGCAGTTCGCCAAGACTAGCGGGAGCCTACGAGCAGTACTTC

d_call: NA
v_call: TRBV2
j_call: TRBJ1-2
cdr3_length: 13
clone_size: NA
cdr3_aa: CASSELGYYGYTF
cdr3_nt: TGTGCCAGCAGTGAACTCGGATACTATGGCTACACCTTC

d_call: NA
v_call: TRBV2
j_call: TRBJ2-1
cdr3_length: 15
clone_size: NA
cdr3_aa: CASSADHSSYNEQFF
cdr3_nt: TGTGCCAGCAGTGCAGACCACAGTTCCTACAATGAGCAGTTCTTC

d_call: NA
v_call: TRBV14
j_call: TRBJ1-1
cdr3_length: 13
clone_size: NA
cdr3_aa: CASSRQRGTEAFF
cdr3_nt: TGTGCCAGCAGCCGACAGAGAGGGACTGAAGCTTTCTTT

d_call: NA
v_call: TRBV27
j_call: TRBJ1-1
cdr3_length: 13
clone_size: NA
cdr3_aa: CASSPGQHTEAFF
cdr3_nt: TGTGCCAGCAGTCCAGGACAGCACACTGAAGCTTTCTTT

d_call: NA
v_call: TRBV27
j_call: TRBJ2-1
cdr3_length: 13
clone_size: NA
cdr3_aa: CASSLSRQYEQFF
cdr3_nt: TGTGCCAGCAGTTTATCTAGACAGTATGAGCAGTTCTTC

d_call: NA
v_call: TRBV6-4
j_call: TRBJ1-1
cdr3_length: 13
clone_size: NA
cdr3_aa: CASSEGRGTEAFF
cdr3_nt: TGTGCCAGCAGTGAGGGGCGGGGGACTGAAGCTTTCTTT

d_call: TRBD2
v_call: TRBV10-3
j_call: TRBJ2-1
cdr3_length: 15
clone_size: NA
cdr3_aa: CAITPASGRPRGEFF
cdr3_nt: TGTGCCATCACCCCGGCTAGCGGGAGGCCCCGGGGTGAGTTCTTC

d_call: NA
v_call: TRBV2
j_call: TRBJ2-5
cdr3_length: 11
clone_size: NA
cdr3_aa: CASSEEETQYF
cdr3_nt: TGTGCCAGCAGTGAGGAAGAGACCCAGTACTTC

d_call: NA
v_call: TRBV5-8
j_call: TRBJ2-6
cdr3_length: 17
clone_size: NA
cdr3_aa: CASSLGEFLTGANVLTF
cdr3_nt: TGTGCCAGCAGCTTGGGGGAATTCTTAACTGGGGCCAACGTCCTGACTTTC

d_call: NA
v_call: TRBV5-1
j_call: TRBJ2-5
cdr3_length: 16
clone_size: NA
cdr3_aa: CASSSDPKGSQETQYF
cdr3_nt: TGCGCCAGCAGCTCCGATCCTAAGGGAAGCCAAGAGACCCAGTACTTC

d_call: NA
v_call: TRBV5-1
j_call: TRBJ1-1
cdr3_length: 13
clone_size: NA
cdr3_aa: CASIGPMNTEAFF
cdr3_nt: TGCGCCAGCATCGGTCCGATGAACACTGAAGCTTTCTTT

d_call: TRBD1
v_call: TRBV6-5
j_call: TRBJ2-5
cdr3_length: 16
clone_size: once
cdr3_aa: CASSYWGQGKGETQYF
cdr3_nt: TGTGCCAGCAGTTACTGGGGACAGGGGAAGGGGGAGACCCAGTACTTC

d_call: NA
v_call: TRBV6-5
j_call: TRBJ2-1
cdr3_length: 15
clone_size: NA
cdr3_aa: CASSSNLISYNEQFF
cdr3_nt: TGTGCCAGCAGTTCAAACTTGATCTCCTACAATGAGCAGTTCTTC

d_call: NA
v_call: TRBV19
j_call: TRBJ2-1
cdr3_length: 15
clone_size: NA
cdr3_aa: CASSTGSEGYNEQFF
cdr3_nt: TGTGCCAGTAGTACCGGTTCAGAGGGCTACAATGAGCAGTTCTTC

d_call: TRBD2
v_call: TRBV4-1
j_call: TRBJ2-1
cdr3_length: 15
clone_size: NA
cdr3_aa: CASSDPGLAGDEQFF
cdr3_nt: TGCGCCAGCAGCGACCCGGGACTAGCGGGAGACGAGCAGTTCTTC

d_call: NA
v_call: TRBV5-1
j_call: TRBJ1-5
cdr3_length: 14
clone_size: NA
cdr3_aa: CASSLVEGSQPQHF
cdr3_nt: TGCGCCAGCAGCTTGGTTGAAGGGTCGCAGCCCCAGCATTTT

d_call: NA
v_call: TRBV28
j_call: TRBJ2-2
cdr3_length: 14
clone_size: NA
cdr3_aa: CASTFRQYTGELFF
cdr3_nt: TGTGCCAGCACCTTTCGTCAGTACACCGGGGAGCTGTTTTTT